This paragraph reports one T cell receptor beta chain. This CDR3 is built from 16 residues. After removal of 2 bases from V and 9 bases from J, the junction contained 7 bases not matched to a gene. In germline, CDR1 is KGHDR, CDR2 SFDVKD. The protocol was immunoSEQ multiplex PCR, while the TCRdb copy is restricted to in-frame clones and leaves out a portion. The sample shows about 120,000 clones, about 86% of them seen only once. This sample was taken from a study of blood T cell repertoires in COVID-19. Study at large: Italy, Spain and the United States were the sources of the convalescent and acute COVID-19 samples. The cDNA or gDNA used as material had been derived from T cells, B-cell-depleted T cells, or PBMCs.

Sequenced input: peripheral blood. This receptor was obtained from a woman aged 45-59 years with active or convalescent COVID-19. This rearrangement joins TRBV24-1 to TRBJ2-1; TRBD2 agrees at 12 bases. The CDR3 coding sequence is TGTGCCACCAGTGATTCACCCCTAGCGGGAGGGGGTGAGCAGTTCTTC. The encoded protein is CATSDSPLAGGGEQFF.